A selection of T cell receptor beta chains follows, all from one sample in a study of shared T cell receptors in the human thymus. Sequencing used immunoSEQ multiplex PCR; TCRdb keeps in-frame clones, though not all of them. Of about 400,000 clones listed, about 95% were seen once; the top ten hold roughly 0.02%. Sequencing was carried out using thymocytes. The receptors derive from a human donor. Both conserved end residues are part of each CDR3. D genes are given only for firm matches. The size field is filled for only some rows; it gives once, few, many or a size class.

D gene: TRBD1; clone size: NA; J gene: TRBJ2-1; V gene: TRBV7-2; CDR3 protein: CASSPGTGNNEQFF; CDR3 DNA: TGTGCCAGCAGCCCCGGGACAGGGAACAATGAGCAGTTCTTC
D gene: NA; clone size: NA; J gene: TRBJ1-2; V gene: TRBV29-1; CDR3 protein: CSVDIDRGAANYGYTF; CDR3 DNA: TGCAGCGTTGATATCGATCGAGGGGCAGCTAACTATGGCTACACCTTC
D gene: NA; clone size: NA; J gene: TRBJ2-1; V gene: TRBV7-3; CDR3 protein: CASSLKGFGRSYNEQFF; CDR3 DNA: TGTGCCAGCAGCTTAAAAGGATTCGGGCGCTCCTACAATGAGCAGTTCTTC
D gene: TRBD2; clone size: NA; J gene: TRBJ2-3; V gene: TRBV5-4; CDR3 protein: CASSFGTSGPTDTQYF; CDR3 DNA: TGTGCCAGCAGCTTCGGGACTAGCGGACCCACAGATACGCAGTATTTT
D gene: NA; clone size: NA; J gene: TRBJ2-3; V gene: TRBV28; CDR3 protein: CASSPNTDTQYF; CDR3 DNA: TGTGCCAGCAGTCCTAACACAGATACGCAGTATTTT
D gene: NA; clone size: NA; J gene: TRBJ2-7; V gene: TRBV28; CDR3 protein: CASLGGRTAYEQYF; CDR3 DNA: TGTGCCAGCCTCGGGGGAAGGACCGCCTACGAGCAGTACTTC
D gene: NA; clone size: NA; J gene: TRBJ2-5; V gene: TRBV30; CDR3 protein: CAWTPRDGKETQYF; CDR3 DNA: TGTGCCTGGACCCCGCGGGACGGAAAAGAGACCCAGTACTTC
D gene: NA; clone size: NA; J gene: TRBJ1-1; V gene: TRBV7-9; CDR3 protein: CASSLPPGAEAFF; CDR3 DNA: TGTGCCAGCAGCTTACCCCCGGGGGCTGAAGCTTTCTTT
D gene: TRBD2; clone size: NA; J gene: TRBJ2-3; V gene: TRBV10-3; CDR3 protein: CALGGGTDTQYF; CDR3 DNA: TGTGCCCTTGGGGGGGGGACAGATACGCAGTATTTT
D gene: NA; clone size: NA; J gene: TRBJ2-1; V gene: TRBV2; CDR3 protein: CASSEGTGGRNNEQFF; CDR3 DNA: TGTGCCAGCAGTGAAGGTACCGGAGGACGAAACAATGAGCAGTTCTTC
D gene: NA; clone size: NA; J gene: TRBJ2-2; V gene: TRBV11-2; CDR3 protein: CASSLEVQGPAGELFF; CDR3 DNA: TGTGCCAGCAGCTTAGAAGTCCAGGGTCCCGCCGGGGAGCTGTTTTTT
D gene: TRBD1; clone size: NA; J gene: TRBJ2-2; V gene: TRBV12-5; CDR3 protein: CASGSIDRGDTGELFF; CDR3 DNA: TGTGCTAGTGGTTCCATAGACAGGGGTGACACCGGGGAGCTGTTTTTT
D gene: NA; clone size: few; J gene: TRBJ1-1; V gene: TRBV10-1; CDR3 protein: CASSDRGDTEAFF; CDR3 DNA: TGCGCCAGCAGTGACAGGGGAGACACTGAAGCTTTCTTT
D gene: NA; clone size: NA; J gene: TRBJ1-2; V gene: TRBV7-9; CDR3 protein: CASSRLRGYTF; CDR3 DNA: TGTGCCAGCAGCCGCCTTCGGGGCTACACCTTC
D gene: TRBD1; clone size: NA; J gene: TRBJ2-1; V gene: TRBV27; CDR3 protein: CASSWGQGDDNEQFF; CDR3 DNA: TGTGCCAGCAGTTGGGGACAGGGGGACGACAATGAGCAGTTCTTC
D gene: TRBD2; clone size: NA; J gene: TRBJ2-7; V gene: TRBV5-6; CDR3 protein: CASSLKGGGRKNEQYF; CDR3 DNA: TGTGCCAGCAGCTTGAAGGGAGGCGGGAGGAAAAACGAGCAGTACTTC
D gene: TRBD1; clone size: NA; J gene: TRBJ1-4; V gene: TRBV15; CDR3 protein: CATSRDRGTNEKLFF; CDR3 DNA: TGTGCCACCAGCAGAGACAGGGGGACTAATGAAAAACTGTTTTTT
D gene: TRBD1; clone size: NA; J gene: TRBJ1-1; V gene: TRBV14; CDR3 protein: CASSLGQGEVAFF; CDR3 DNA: TGTGCCAGCAGCCTAGGACAGGGCGAGGTGGCTTTCTTT
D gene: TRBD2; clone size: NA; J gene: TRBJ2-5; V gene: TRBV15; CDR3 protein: CATSRDPSGRAGETQYF; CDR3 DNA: TGTGCCACCAGCAGAGATCCTAGCGGGAGGGCGGGAGAGACCCAGTACTTC
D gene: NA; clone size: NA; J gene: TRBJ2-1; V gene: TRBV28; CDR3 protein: CASSFRFKGNEQFF; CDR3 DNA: TGTGCCAGCAGTTTCCGGTTCAAGGGCAATGAGCAGTTCTTC
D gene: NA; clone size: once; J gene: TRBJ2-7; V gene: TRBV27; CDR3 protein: CASSPWTASYEQYF; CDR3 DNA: TGTGCCAGCAGTCCCTGGACAGCCTCCTACGAGCAGTACTTC
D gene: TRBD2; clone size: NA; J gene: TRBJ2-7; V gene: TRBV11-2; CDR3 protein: CASSKIAGGMAYEQYF; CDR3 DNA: TGTGCCAGCAGCAAAATAGCGGGAGGGATGGCCTACGAGCAGTACTTC
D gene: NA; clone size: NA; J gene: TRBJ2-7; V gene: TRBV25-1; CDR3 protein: CASIYWTASYEQYF; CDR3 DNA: TGTGCCAGCATTTACTGGACAGCTTCCTACGAGCAGTACTTC
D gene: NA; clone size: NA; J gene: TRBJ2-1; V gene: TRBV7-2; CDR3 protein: CASSSSGGRSNEQFF; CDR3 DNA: TGTGCCAGCAGCTCCTCAGGGGGGCGGTCGAATGAGCAGTTCTTC
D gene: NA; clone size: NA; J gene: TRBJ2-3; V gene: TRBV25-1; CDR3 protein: CASSEQAFSTDTQYF; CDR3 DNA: TGTGCCAGCAGTGAGCAGGCGTTTAGCACAGATACGCAGTATTTT
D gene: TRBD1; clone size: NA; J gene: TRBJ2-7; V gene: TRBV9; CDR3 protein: CASSEMDRSYEQYF; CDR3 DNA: TGTGCCAGCAGCGAGATGGACAGGTCCTACGAGCAGTACTTC
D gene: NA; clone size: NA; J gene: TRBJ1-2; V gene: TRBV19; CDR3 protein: CASRPYSTDTYGYTF; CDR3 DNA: TGTGCCAGTAGACCCTATTCGACAGACACCTATGGCTACACCTTC
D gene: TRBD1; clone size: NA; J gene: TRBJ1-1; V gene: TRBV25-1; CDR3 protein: CASSDPGQGESTEAFF; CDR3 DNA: TGTGCCAGCAGTGATCCCGGACAGGGGGAGAGCACTGAAGCTTTCTTT
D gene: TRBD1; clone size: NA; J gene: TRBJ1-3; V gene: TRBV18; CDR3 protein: CASSPDGQGSSGNTIYF; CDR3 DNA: TGTGCCAGCTCACCGGACGGACAGGGGAGCTCTGGAAACACCATATATTTT
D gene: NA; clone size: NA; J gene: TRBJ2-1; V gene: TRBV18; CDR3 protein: CASSPPDPYSYNEQFF; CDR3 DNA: TGTGCCAGCTCACCACCCGATCCCTACTCCTACAATGAGCAGTTCTTC
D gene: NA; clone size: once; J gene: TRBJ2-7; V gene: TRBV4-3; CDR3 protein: CASSLRVPPPYEQYF; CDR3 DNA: TGCGCCAGCAGCCTCCGGGTTCCGCCCCCCTACGAGCAGTACTTC
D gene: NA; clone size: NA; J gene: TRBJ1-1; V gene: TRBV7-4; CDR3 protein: CASSGQSRNTEAFF; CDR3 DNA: TGTGCCAGCAGCGGACAGTCCCGGAACACTGAAGCTTTCTTT
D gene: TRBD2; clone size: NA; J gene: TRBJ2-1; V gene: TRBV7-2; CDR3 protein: CASSLGGLAGAPSYNEQFF; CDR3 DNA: TGTGCCAGCAGCTTAGGCGGACTAGCGGGAGCCCCAAGTTACAATGAGCAGTTCTTC
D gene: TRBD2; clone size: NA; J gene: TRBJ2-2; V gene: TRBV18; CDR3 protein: CASSGLAGGTGELFF; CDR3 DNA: TGTGCCAGCTCGGGACTAGCGGGAGGAACCGGGGAGCTGTTTTTT
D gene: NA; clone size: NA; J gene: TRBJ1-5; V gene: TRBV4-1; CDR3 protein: CASSQVGDGNNQPQHF; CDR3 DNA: TGCGCCAGCAGCCAAGTCGGCGACGGGAACAATCAGCCCCAGCATTTT
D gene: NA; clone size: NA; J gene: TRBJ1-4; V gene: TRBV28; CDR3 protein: CASSLRVADGEKLFF; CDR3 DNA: TGTGCCAGCAGCCTAAGGGTCGCCGACGGGGAAAAACTGTTTTTT
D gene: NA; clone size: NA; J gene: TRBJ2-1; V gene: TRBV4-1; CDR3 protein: CASSQGGGRLGEQFF; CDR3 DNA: TGCGCCAGCAGCCAAGGAGGGGGACGACTGGGTGAGCAGTTCTTC
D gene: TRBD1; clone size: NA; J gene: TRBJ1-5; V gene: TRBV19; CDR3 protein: CASSRGQHNQPQHF; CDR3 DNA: TGTGCCAGTAGTAGGGGACAGCACAATCAGCCCCAGCATTTT